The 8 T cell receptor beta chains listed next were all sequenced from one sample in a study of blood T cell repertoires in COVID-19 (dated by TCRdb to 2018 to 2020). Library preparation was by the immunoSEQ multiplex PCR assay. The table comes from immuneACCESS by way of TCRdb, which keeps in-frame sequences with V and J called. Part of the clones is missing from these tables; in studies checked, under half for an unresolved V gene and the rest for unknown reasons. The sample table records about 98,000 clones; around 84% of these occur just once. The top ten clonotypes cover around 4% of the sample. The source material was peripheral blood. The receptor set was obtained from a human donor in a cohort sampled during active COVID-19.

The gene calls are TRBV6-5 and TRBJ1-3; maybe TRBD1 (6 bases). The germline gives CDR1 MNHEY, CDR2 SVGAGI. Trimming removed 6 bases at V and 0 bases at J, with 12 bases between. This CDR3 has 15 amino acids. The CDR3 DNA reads TGTGCCAGCAGGACTACAGGGTTCTCTGGAAACACCATATATTTT. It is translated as CASRTTGFSGNTIYF.

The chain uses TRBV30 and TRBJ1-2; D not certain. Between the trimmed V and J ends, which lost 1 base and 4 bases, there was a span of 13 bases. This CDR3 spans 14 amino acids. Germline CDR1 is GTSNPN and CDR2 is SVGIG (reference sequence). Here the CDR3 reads CAWSETPAPYGYTF. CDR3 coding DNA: TGTGCCTGGAGTGAGACACCGGCACCCTATGGCTACACCTTC. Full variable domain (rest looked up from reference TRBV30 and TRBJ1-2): SQTIHQWPATLVQPVGSPLSLECTVEGTSNPNLYWYRQAAGRGLQLLFYSVGIGQISSEVPQNLSASRPQDRQFILSSKKLLLSDSGFYLCAWSETPAPYGYTFGSGTRLTVV.

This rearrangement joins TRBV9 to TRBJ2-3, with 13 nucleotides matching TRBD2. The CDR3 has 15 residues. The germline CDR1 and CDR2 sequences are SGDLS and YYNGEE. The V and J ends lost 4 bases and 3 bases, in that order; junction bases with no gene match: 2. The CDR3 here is CASSRGLAGTDTQYF. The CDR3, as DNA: TGTGCCAGCAGCAGGGGACTAGCGGGGACAGATACGCAGTATTTT.

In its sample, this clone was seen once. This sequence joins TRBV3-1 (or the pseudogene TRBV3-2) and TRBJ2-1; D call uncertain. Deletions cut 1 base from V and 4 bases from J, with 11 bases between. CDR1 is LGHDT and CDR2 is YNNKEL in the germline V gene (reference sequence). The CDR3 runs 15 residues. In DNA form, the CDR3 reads TGTGCCAGCAGCCAAGGTTTAAGCTATTACAATGAGCAGTTCTTC. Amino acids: CASSQGLSYYNEQFF.

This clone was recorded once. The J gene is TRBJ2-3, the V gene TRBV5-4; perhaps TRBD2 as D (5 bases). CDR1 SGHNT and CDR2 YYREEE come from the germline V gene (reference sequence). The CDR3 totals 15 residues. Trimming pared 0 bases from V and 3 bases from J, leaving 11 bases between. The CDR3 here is CASSLEGRGTDTQYF. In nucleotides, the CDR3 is TGTGCCAGCAGCTTGGAGGGCAGAGGGACAGATACGCAGTATTTT.

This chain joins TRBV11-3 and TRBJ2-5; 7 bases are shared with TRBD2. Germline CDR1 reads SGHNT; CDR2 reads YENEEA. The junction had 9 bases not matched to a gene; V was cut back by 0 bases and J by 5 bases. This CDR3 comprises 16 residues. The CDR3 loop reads CASSLDPGGGDETQYF. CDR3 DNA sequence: TGTGCCAGCAGCTTAGATCCAGGCGGGGGAGATGAGACCCAGTACTTC.

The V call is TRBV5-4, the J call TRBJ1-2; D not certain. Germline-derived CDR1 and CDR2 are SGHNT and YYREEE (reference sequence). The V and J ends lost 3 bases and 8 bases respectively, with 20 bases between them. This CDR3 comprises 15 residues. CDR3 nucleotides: TGTGCCAGCAGCTCCCGACGGGGTAACTATGACGGCTACACCTTC. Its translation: CASSSRRGNYDGYTF.

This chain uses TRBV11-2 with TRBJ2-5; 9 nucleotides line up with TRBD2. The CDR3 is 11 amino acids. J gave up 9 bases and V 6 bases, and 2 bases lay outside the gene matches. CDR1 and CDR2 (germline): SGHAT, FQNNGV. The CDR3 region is CASRAGGSQYF. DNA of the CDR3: TGTGCCAGCAGGGCGGGGGGGTCCCAGTACTTC.